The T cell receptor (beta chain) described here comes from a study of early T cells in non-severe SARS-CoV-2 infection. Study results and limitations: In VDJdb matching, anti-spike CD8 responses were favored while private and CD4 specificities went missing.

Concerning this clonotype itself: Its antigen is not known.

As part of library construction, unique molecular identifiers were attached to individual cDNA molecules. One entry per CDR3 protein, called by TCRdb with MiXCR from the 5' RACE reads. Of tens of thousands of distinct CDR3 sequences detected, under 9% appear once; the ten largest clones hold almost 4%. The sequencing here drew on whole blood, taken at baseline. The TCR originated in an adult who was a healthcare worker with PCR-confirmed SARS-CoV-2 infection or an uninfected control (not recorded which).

This chain's CDR3 is CASSISGATQETQYF. The CDR3 nucleotides are TGTGCCAGTAGTATTTCAGGGGCGACCCAAGAGACCCAGTACTTC. The rearrangement uses TRBV19 and TRBJ2-5; D possibly corresponds to TRBD1 (6 bases). The CDR3 spans 15 residues. In germline, CDR1 is LNHDA, CDR2 SQIVND (reference sequence). Trimming took off 3 bases at V and 1 base at J, with 12 bases between the two ends.